These T cell receptor beta chains were read from a single sample in a study of blood T cell repertoires in COVID-19. The table came from immunoSEQ multiplex PCR; TCRdb's copy has only in-frame clones and leaves some out. The data contain under 200,000 clones, around 86% of them singletons. Sequenced input: peripheral blood. The receptors were gathered from a woman of 80 years or more in a cohort sampled during active or convalescent COVID-19. The CDR3 runs from the conserved cysteine through the conserved F or W. The order of the fields is V gene, D gene, clone size, J gene, CDR3 DNA, CDR3 protein. The D gene is left open where the match is weak. Expanded clones get a size class; other rows say once, few or many, or leave the size out.

v_gene: TRBV5-1
d_gene: NA
abundance: NA
j_gene: TRBJ2-3
CDR3nt: TGCGCCAGCAATCCACTAGGAGGCGTCACAGATACGCAGTATTTT
CDR3aa: CASNPLGGVTDTQYF

v_gene: TRBV5-1
d_gene: NA
abundance: NA
j_gene: TRBJ1-2
CDR3nt: TGCGCCAGCAGCGGGGGGGACGGAATTAACTATGGCTACACCTTC
CDR3aa: CASSGGDGINYGYTF

v_gene: TRBV5-1
d_gene: NA
abundance: NA
j_gene: TRBJ2-5
CDR3nt: TGCGCCAGCAGCTTGCTTGGGAGTGTGGAGACCCAGTACTTC
CDR3aa: CASSLLGSVETQYF

v_gene: TRBV7-2
d_gene: NA
abundance: NA
j_gene: TRBJ1-1
CDR3nt: TGTGCCAGCAGCTTAGCGGGGGCGATCACTGAAGCTTTCTTT
CDR3aa: CASSLAGAITEAFF

v_gene: TRBV12-5
d_gene: NA
abundance: NA
j_gene: TRBJ1-5
CDR3nt: TGTGCTAGTGGTCAAGGACAATTTAGCAATCAGCCCCAGCATTTT
CDR3aa: CASGQGQFSNQPQHF

v_gene: TRBV29-1
d_gene: NA
abundance: NA
j_gene: TRBJ1-1
CDR3nt: TGCAGCGCGGCGACAACCACTGAAGCTTTCTTT
CDR3aa: CSAATTTEAFF

v_gene: TRBV23-1
d_gene: NA
abundance: NA
j_gene: TRBJ2-3
CDR3nt: TGCGCCAGCAGTCAATCGAGGGCAGGGGAATTCACAGATACGCAGTATTTT
CDR3aa: CASSQSRAGEFTDTQYF

v_gene: TRBV7-9
d_gene: TRBD1
abundance: NA
j_gene: TRBJ1-1
CDR3nt: TGTGCCAGCAGCTTAGGGACCGGACAGGGAAACACTGAAGCTTTCTTT
CDR3aa: CASSLGTGQGNTEAFF

v_gene: TRBV11-2
d_gene: TRBD1
abundance: NA
j_gene: TRBJ1-6
CDR3nt: TGTGCCAGCAGCAGGGGACAGTATAATTCACCCCTCCACTTT
CDR3aa: CASSRGQYNSPLHF

v_gene: TRBV5-5
d_gene: NA
abundance: NA
j_gene: TRBJ1-3
CDR3nt: TGTGCCAGCAGCTTTACAGGAAACACCATATATTTT
CDR3aa: CASSFTGNTIYF

v_gene: TRBV29-1
d_gene: TRBD1
abundance: NA
j_gene: TRBJ1-4
CDR3nt: TGCAGCGTTGAAGATCCGTACCCACAGGGGGAAAATGAAAAACTGTTTTTT
CDR3aa: CSVEDPYPQGENEKLFF

v_gene: TRBV6-4
d_gene: NA
abundance: NA
j_gene: TRBJ2-5
CDR3nt: TGTGCCAGCAGCCTCTCCCCTGGCCCCCAAGAGACCCAGTACTTC
CDR3aa: CASSLSPGPQETQYF

v_gene: TRBV7-7
d_gene: TRBD2
abundance: NA
j_gene: TRBJ2-2
CDR3nt: TGTGCCAGCAGCTTAACGGCGGGAGGTCGTACCGGGGAGCTGTTTTTT
CDR3aa: CASSLTAGGRTGELFF

v_gene: TRBV6-5
d_gene: NA
abundance: NA
j_gene: TRBJ1-2
CDR3nt: TGTGCCAGCAGGTCAGATCTCAACTATGGCTACACCTTC
CDR3aa: CASRSDLNYGYTF

v_gene: TRBV6-2/TRBV6-3
d_gene: TRBD2
abundance: NA
j_gene: TRBJ2-1
CDR3nt: TGTGCCAGCAGCTTTAGAGGCGGGGGGGCAAGATATTACAATGAGCAGTTCTTC
CDR3aa: CASSFRGGGARYYNEQFF

v_gene: TRBV6-2/TRBV6-3
d_gene: TRBD2
abundance: NA
j_gene: TRBJ2-2
CDR3nt: TGTGCCAGCAGTTACGAAGGTCGGCTAGCGGGAGGCTTTTTAGCCGGGGAGCTGTTTTTT
CDR3aa: CASSYEGRLAGGFLAGELFF

v_gene: TRBV25-1
d_gene: NA
abundance: NA
j_gene: TRBJ2-3
CDR3nt: TGTGCCAGCAGTGAAATGGGAGGCACAGATACGCAGTATTTT
CDR3aa: CASSEMGGTDTQYF

v_gene: TRBV24-1
d_gene: NA
abundance: NA
j_gene: TRBJ2-5
CDR3nt: TGTGCCACCATTAATGAGCGGAGTCAAGAGACCCAGTACTTC
CDR3aa: CATINERSQETQYF

v_gene: TRBV18
d_gene: NA
abundance: NA
j_gene: TRBJ2-2
CDR3nt: TGTGCCAGCTCGACTTCCCGGACCGGGGAGCTGTTTTTT
CDR3aa: CASSTSRTGELFF

v_gene: TRBV14
d_gene: NA
abundance: NA
j_gene: TRBJ1-6
CDR3nt: TGTGCCAGCAGCAGCGTTACAGGGACGGTTTGGAGTTCACCCCTCCACTTT
CDR3aa: CASSSVTGTVWSSPLHF

v_gene: TRBV19
d_gene: TRBD1
abundance: NA
j_gene: TRBJ1-1
CDR3nt: TGTGCCAGCATTTCGGGGGACAGATTGAACACTGAAGCTTTCTTT
CDR3aa: CASISGDRLNTEAFF

v_gene: TRBV28
d_gene: TRBD1
abundance: NA
j_gene: TRBJ1-1
CDR3nt: TGTGCCAGCTCTCCGGGACAGCTGTGGGCTTTCTTT
CDR3aa: CASSPGQLWAFF

v_gene: TRBV7-2
d_gene: NA
abundance: NA
j_gene: TRBJ1-5
CDR3nt: TGTGCCAGCGCGGGCCTTTATAGCAATCAGCCCCAGCATTTT
CDR3aa: CASAGLYSNQPQHF

v_gene: TRBV7-9
d_gene: TRBD1
abundance: NA
j_gene: TRBJ2-6
CDR3nt: TGTGCCAGCAGCTCTGACAGGGCTGGGGCCAACGTCCTGACTTTC
CDR3aa: CASSSDRAGANVLTF

v_gene: TRBV14
d_gene: TRBD1
abundance: NA
j_gene: TRBJ2-2
CDR3nt: TGTGCCAGCAGCCAAGAGGGACAGGGTTTTCTCGCGAACACCGGGGAGCTGTTTTTT
CDR3aa: CASSQEGQGFLANTGELFF

v_gene: TRBV10-3
d_gene: NA
abundance: NA
j_gene: TRBJ2-3
CDR3nt: TGTGCCACGACATCCGGCGGGTTCGCAGATACGCAGTATTTT
CDR3aa: CATTSGGFADTQYF

v_gene: TRBV24-1
d_gene: TRBD2
abundance: NA
j_gene: TRBJ2-3
CDR3nt: TGTGCCACCAGTGATGCGCAACTAGCGGGGTCCGATACGCAGTATTTT
CDR3aa: CATSDAQLAGSDTQYF

v_gene: TRBV29-1
d_gene: TRBD1
abundance: NA
j_gene: TRBJ2-1
CDR3nt: TGCAGCGTAGCCGGACAGGTTGGGAACAATGAGCAGTTCTTC
CDR3aa: CSVAGQVGNNEQFF

v_gene: TRBV19
d_gene: NA
abundance: NA
j_gene: TRBJ2-5
CDR3nt: TGTGCCAGTAGTATAGTCGCGGACACAGAGACCCAGTACTTC
CDR3aa: CASSIVADTETQYF

v_gene: TRBV28
d_gene: NA
abundance: once
j_gene: TRBJ1-5
CDR3nt: TGTGCCACCCACTCTACTGATCAGCCCCAGCATTTT
CDR3aa: CATHSTDQPQHF

v_gene: TRBV19
d_gene: NA
abundance: NA
j_gene: TRBJ2-3
CDR3nt: TGTGCCAGTAGTATAGATGGGGCGGGGGCTAGCACAGATACGCAGTATTTT
CDR3aa: CASSIDGAGASTDTQYF

v_gene: TRBV7-2
d_gene: NA
abundance: NA
j_gene: TRBJ1-1
CDR3nt: TGTGCCAGCAGCTTACAGGGAGGTATGAACACTGAAGCTTTCTTT
CDR3aa: CASSLQGGMNTEAFF

v_gene: TRBV19
d_gene: TRBD2
abundance: NA
j_gene: TRBJ2-1
CDR3nt: TGTGCCAGTAGTATGGGTAGCGGGGGATACAATGAGCAGTTCTTC
CDR3aa: CASSMGSGGYNEQFF